The 3 T cell receptor beta chains below were found in one sample sequenced in a study of T-cell reconstitution after alpha-beta-depleted transplantation in children (dated by TCRdb to the mid-2010s). Libraries were made using PCR. Sequencer: Illumina HiSeq 2500. TCR libraries were prepared with molecular barcoding, using unique molecular identifiers to normalize TCRbeta repertoire quantification. TCRdb trimmed public reads at Q25 via fastp, called clones via MiXCR and kept in-frame beta chains. Rows with one shared CDR3 protein collapse into an entry with the most common genes and DNA. This sample is represented by some 200,000 distinct CDR3 sequences; about 7% of them were singletons. The ten largest clones capture 4.5% to 6.5% of the sample. Taken with the paper, the label for treatment or condition translates to: allogeneic hematopoietic cell transplantation with graft depleted of TCRalphabeta T cells and CD19 B cells.

Sequences were derived from PBMCs, sampled before TCRalphabeta/CD19-depleted stem cell transplant. The receptors stem from a boy between 2 and 10 years old with acute lymphoblastic leukemia, due to receive a stem cell transplant.

This clonotype was seen ten or more times. The V gene is TRBV20-1, the J gene TRBJ2-1, with 7 nucleotides matching TRBD2. The CDR3 covers 15 residues. Unmatched junction bases numbered 4, after V lost 0 bases and J lost 2 bases. Germline CDR1 DFQATT, CDR2 SNEGSKA (reference sequence). The DNA of the CDR3 is TGCAGTGCTAGAGATCCGGGACTACCCTACAATGAGCAGTTCTTC. Translating gives CSARDPGLPYNEQFF.

This clonotype has more than one count but fewer than ten. Its ends do not fully match the called genes, so a read error is possible. The chain has TRBV11-2 and TRBJ1-2; unclear D gene. CDR1 is SGHAT and CDR2 is FQNNGV in the germline V gene. This CDR3 spans 14 amino acids. CDR3 coding DNA: TGTGCCAGCAGCCTAGAGTTATTTAACTATGGCTACACCTTC. Its protein product is CASSLELFNYGYTF.

V usage is TRBV6-2 or TRBV6-3 and J usage is TRBJ2-1; no clear D. Germline V gives CDR1 MNHEY, CDR2 SVGEGT. Trimming removed 4 bases from V and 1 base from J, with 14 bases in between. The CDR3 contains 16 residues. CDR3: CASSWRQSESYNEQFF. DNA of the CDR3: TGTGCCAGCAGTTGGCGTCAAAGCGAATCCTACAATGAGCAGTTCTTC.